These T cell receptor beta chains were read from a single sample in a study of blood T cell repertoires in COVID-19. Method: immunoSEQ multiplex PCR; TCRdb's copy keeps in-frame clones and lacks some. The table lists 110,000 or so clones, 60% to 85% of them singletons, with about 2% in the top ten. The sequenced sample was peripheral blood. These receptor sequences come from a woman in her thirties or forties with acute or convalescent COVID-19. Both conserved end residues are part of each CDR3. D genes are given only for firm matches.

D: TRBD1; V: TRBV4-1; CDR3: CASSQPWDRAYEQYF
D: .; V: TRBV7-2; CDR3: CASSLVHGSGQPQHF
D: .; V: TRBV7-9; CDR3: CASSLDRDQPQHF
D: .; V: TRBV5-4; CDR3: CASRVWAGNEQFF
D: .; V: TRBV7-6; CDR3: CASSLGVGTDTQYF
D: .; V: TRBV7-9; CDR3: CASSPLGAVQYF
D: .; V: TRBV2; CDR3: CASSEATDTQYF
D: TRBD2; V: TRBV2; CDR3: CASSEVPGLAGGQPF
D: .; V: TRBV4-1; CDR3: CASSQGVASRADTQYF
D: TRBD2; V: TRBV4-2; CDR3: CASSHGLAGAQETQYF
D: TRBD1; V: TRBV6-1; CDR3: CASSEAGQSNEKLFF
D: .; V: TRBV2; CDR3: CASSAGGGWQPQHF
D: .; V: TRBV25-1; CDR3: CASSYESGSPLHF
D: TRBD1; V: TRBV11-2; CDR3: CASSLTGADTIYF
D: .; V: TRBV2; CDR3: CASSRLIDTGELFF
D: .; V: TRBV4-1; CDR3: CASSQESGNSPLHF
D: TRBD1; V: TRBV28; CDR3: CASSYRGYNSPLHF
D: .; V: TRBV3-1/TRBV3-2; CDR3: CASSHRVTGELFF
D: .; V: TRBV11-2; CDR3: CASSSQGYGSTEAFF
D: .; V: TRBV6-1; CDR3: CASSEGGQGAEAFF
D: TRBD2; V: TRBV5-4; CDR3: CASSYGSGGAWVETQYF
D: .; V: TRBV18; CDR3: CASSRESQGPHGYTF
D: .; V: TRBV20-1; CDR3: CSAHRDYGYTF
D: TRBD2; V: TRBV18; CDR3: CASSGLAANTGELFF
D: TRBD2; V: TRBV11-2; CDR3: CASSWGGTGELFF
D: TRBD1; V: TRBV24-1; CDR3: CATSDNDRAGYTF
D: TRBD2; V: TRBV2; CDR3: CASSEVGFTSGGADTQYF
D: TRBD2; V: TRBV5-4; CDR3: CASSLGPNSGSRGGNEQFF
D: TRBD1; V: TRBV4-1; CDR3: CASSALQGAISGANVLTF
D: TRBD2; V: TRBV4-1; CDR3: CASSQDRDGGSPNEQFF
D: TRBD1; V: TRBV7-9; CDR3: CASSPPRQGPATYEQYF
D: TRBD1; V: TRBV12-3/TRBV12-4; CDR3: CASRGQYPYEQYF
D: TRBD1; V: TRBV19; CDR3: CASRRDSLHQPQHF
D: TRBD1; V: TRBV2; CDR3: CASRGQGTGELFF
D: TRBD2; V: TRBV28; CDR3: CATRGSWVYEQYF
D: TRBD2; V: TRBV3-1/TRBV3-2; CDR3: CASSLKRGDEQFF
D: TRBD1; V: TRBV3-1/TRBV3-2; CDR3: CASSRQSGTGFYNEQFF
D: .; V: TRBV7-9; CDR3: CASSPTSDTGELFF